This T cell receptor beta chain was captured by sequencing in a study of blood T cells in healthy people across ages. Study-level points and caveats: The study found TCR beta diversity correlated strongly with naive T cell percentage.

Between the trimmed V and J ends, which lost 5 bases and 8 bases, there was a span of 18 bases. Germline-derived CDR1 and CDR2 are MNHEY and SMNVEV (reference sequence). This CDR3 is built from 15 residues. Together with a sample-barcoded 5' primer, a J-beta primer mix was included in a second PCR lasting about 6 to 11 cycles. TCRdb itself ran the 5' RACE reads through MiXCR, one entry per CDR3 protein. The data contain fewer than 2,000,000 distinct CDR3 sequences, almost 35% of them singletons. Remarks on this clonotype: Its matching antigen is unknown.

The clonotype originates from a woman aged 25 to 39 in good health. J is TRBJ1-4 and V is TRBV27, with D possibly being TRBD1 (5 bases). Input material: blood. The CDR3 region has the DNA TGTGCCAGCAGTCACCGGACGGGGGTAGGGGAAAAACTGTTTTTT. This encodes CASSHRTGVGEKLFF.